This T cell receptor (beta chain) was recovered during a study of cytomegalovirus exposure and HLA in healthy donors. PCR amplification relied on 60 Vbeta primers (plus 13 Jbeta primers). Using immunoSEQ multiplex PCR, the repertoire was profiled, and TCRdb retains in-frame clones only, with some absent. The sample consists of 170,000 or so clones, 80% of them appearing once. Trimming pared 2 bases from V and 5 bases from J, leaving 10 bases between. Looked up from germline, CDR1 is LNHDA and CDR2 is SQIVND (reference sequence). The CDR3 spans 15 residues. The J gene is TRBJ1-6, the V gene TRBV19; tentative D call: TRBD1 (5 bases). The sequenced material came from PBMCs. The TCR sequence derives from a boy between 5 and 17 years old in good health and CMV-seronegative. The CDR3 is CASSIQGIHNSPLHF. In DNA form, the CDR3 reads TGTGCCAGTAGTATACAGGGAATCCATAATTCACCCCTCCACTTT.